This T cell receptor beta chain was captured by sequencing in a study of T cell repertoires in cytomegalovirus infection. This clonotype came up many times. TCRdb analysed the reads with MiXCR anew, one entry per CDR3 protein. In the table there are about 260,000 distinct CDR3 sequences, less than 9.5% of which are singletons. V trimming: 5 bases; J trimming: 7 bases; junction bases outside the gene matches: 11. Germline values: CDR1 SGHTA, CDR2 FQGNSA. CDR3 length equals 15 residues. The chain has TRBV7-2 and TRBJ1-2; 9 bases are shared with TRBD1. The clonotype originates from a human donor in good health (CMV status not recorded). Some clones in this sample may be carry-over from other donors' samples. Sequencing input: PBMCs. The DNA of the CDR3 is TGTGCCAGCAGCCAGGGGACAGGGATCAAGGGTGGCTACACCTTC. It translates to CASSQGTGIKGGYTF.